The present T cell receptor (beta chain) was sequenced within a study of human T cells and chemical hapten exposure. This CDR3 has 15 amino acids. V was trimmed by 0 bases and J by 2 bases, leaving 9 bases between them. From the RACE reads, TCRdb called clonotypes with MiXCR, one entry per CDR3 protein. The sample comprises tens of thousands of distinct CDR3 sequences, approximately 6.7% of which are singletons, and 1.6% rests with the top ten. This clonotype has ten or more counts. Documented time point: pre-sensitization, week 0. Regarding treatment: therapeutic diphenylcyclopropenone sensitization with weekly scalp DPC.

This receptor was taken from a woman in her twenties or thirties with alopecia areata. Some clones in this sample may be carry-over from other donors' samples. This sequence joins TRBV12-3 or TRBV12-4 and TRBJ2-3, with a weak D call TRBD2 (6 bases). The sample in question was whole blood, obtained in connection with sensitization to the hapten diphenylcyclopropenone (DPC). CDR3 nucleotide sequence: TGTGCCAGCAGTTTAGCGGGGGGAATCACAGATACGCAGTATTTT. Its translation is CASSLAGGITDTQYF.